Each of the 13 T cell receptor beta chains below was sequenced from the same sample in a study of cytotoxic CD8 clonotypes in ibrutinib-treated CLL. Some clones are missing from TCRdb's copy, which holds only in-frame ones; the method was immunoSEQ multiplex PCR. The sample includes about 300,000 clones, around 76% of them seen just once. The specimen comprised PBMCs, sampled at disease progression, from a patient treated with ibrutinib. All receptors come from a human donor with chronic lymphocytic leukemia.

In DNA, the CDR3 is TGTGCCAGCAGTGGACAGGGGATAAGTACATACGAGCAGTACTTC. Its translation: CASSGQGISTYEQYF. V gene TRBV6-1 combines with J gene TRBJ2-7; 8 positions agree with TRBD1. V lost 4 bases, J lost 4 bases, and 9 bases stayed unmatched. Germline CDR1 reads MNHNS; CDR2 reads SASEGT. The CDR3 length is 15 residues.

The rearrangement links TRBV7-6 to TRBJ2-1; D not resolved. Germline values: CDR1 SGHVS, CDR2 FNYEAQ. With 3 bases removed from V and 7 bases from J, the gap between germline ends came to 7 bases. This CDR3 has 12 amino acids. The CDR3 DNA follows: TGTGCCAGCAGCTTGTCGGGTAATGAGCAGTTCTTC. This sequence encodes CASSLSGNEQFF.

The V and J genes are TRBV7-6 and TRBJ2-7; D remains ambiguous. This CDR3 is 14 amino acids long. The ends were cut back, 5 bases at V and 0 bases at J, with 11 bases in the middle. Germline values: CDR1 SGHVS, CDR2 FNYEAQ. The CDR3 nucleotides are TGTGCCAGCAGCCCCGAAAGTTACTCCTACGAGCAGTACTTC. It yields the protein CASSPESYSYEQYF.

This clone has a single count. The chain recombines TRBV10-1 with TRBJ2-7, with a possible D match to TRBD1 (6 bases). V lost 5 bases and J 0 bases, leaving 11 bases between the germline ends. Germline V gene data show CDR1 as WNHNN and CDR2 as SYGVQD (reference sequence). The CDR3 totals 14 residues. Here the CDR3 reads CASSTGTFSYEQYF. In nucleotides, the CDR3 is TGCGCCAGCAGTACCGGGACATTCTCCTACGAGCAGTACTTC.

The gene calls are TRBV19 and TRBJ2-2; D tentatively reads TRBD1 or TRBD2 (5 bases each). V was cut by 0 bases and J by 5 bases, with 16 bases left in between. The germline gives CDR1 LNHDA, CDR2 SQIVND (reference sequence). The CDR3 is 17 amino acids. CDR3 in amino acids: CASSIDSRDLRTGELFF. The DNA for the CDR3 is TGTGCCAGTAGTATAGATAGCAGGGACCTTCGAACCGGGGAGCTGTTTTTT. Together with reference TRBV19 and TRBJ2-2, the CDR3 gives the full variable domain: DGGITQSPKYLFRKEGQNVTLSCEQNLNHDAMYWYRQDPGQGLRLIYYSQIVNDFQKGDIAEGYSVSREKKESFPLTVTSAQKNPTAFYLCASSIDSRDLRTGELFFGEGSRLTVL.

The V gene is TRBV5-1, the J gene TRBJ1-1; D is unresolved. The CDR3 covers 15 residues. Looked up from germline, CDR1 is SGHRS and CDR2 is YFSETQ. Trimming stripped 0 bases from V and 0 bases from J, with 9 bases between. This chain's CDR3 is CASSLAQFMNTEAFF. The CDR3 bases are TGCGCCAGCAGCTTGGCTCAGTTCATGAACACTGAAGCTTTCTTT.

The chain recombines TRBV28 with TRBJ2-3, with TRBD2 matching 9 bases. Looked up from germline, CDR1 is MDHEN and CDR2 is SYDVKM. The V segment lost 3 bases and the J segment 3 bases; nucleotides outside the gene matches: 7. This CDR3 region has 16 residues. The CDR3 nucleotides read TGTGCCAGCAGTTTTGTAGCGGGAGTCAGTACAGATACGCAGTATTTT. It codes for CASSFVAGVSTDTQYF. The variable domain in full, with the rest retrieved from reference TRBV28 and TRBJ2-3, is DVKVTQSSRYLVKRTGEKVFLECVQDMDHENMFWYRQDPGLGLRLIYFSYDVKMKEKGDIPEGYSVSREKKERFSLILESASTNQTSMYLCASSFVAGVSTDTQYFGPGTRLTVL.

This rearrangement joins TRBV6-9 to TRBJ2-3, with 7 bases matching TRBD2. The CDR3 length is 19 residues. V shed 0 bases and J 0 bases; nucleotides not matched to a gene: 12. Germline loops: CDR1 MNHGY, CDR2 SVAAGI. The CDR3 nucleotides read TGTGCCAGCAGTTATTCCCGGCGGGAGCAGACCTATAGCACAGATACGCAGTATTTT. It encodes CASSYSRREQTYSTDTQYF.

CDR3 sequence: CASSYVLVGADTQYF. CDR3 nucleotides: TGTGCCAGCAGCTACGTACTAGTCGGGGCAGATACGCAGTATTTT. The rearrangement links TRBV7-8 to TRBJ2-3, with TRBD2 as a possible D gene (5 bases). Per germline, CDR1 SGHVS and CDR2 FQNEAQ. V gave up 4 bases and J gave up 4 bases, with 15 bases separating them. The length of the CDR3 is 15 residues.

The chain links TRBV7-6 to TRBJ1-4; no reliable D call. The CDR3 has 17 residues. V gave up 5 bases and J gave up 4 bases, with 20 bases separating them. The germline V gene encodes CDR1 SGHVS and CDR2 FNYEAQ. DNA of the CDR3: TGTGCCAGCAGCCCGTTAAGCGTCAGCTTAAATAATGAAAAACTGTTTTTT. It translates to CASSPLSVSLNNEKLFF.

This clone was counted once. The chain has TRBV4-1 and TRBJ2-7; 9 bases align to TRBD1. V shed 7 bases and J 6 bases; nucleotides not matched to a gene: 7. Germline V gene sequence: CDR1 MGHRA, CDR2 YSYEKL. The CDR3 length is 13 residues. The CDR3 DNA is TGCGCCAGCATGGGACAGGGAGGAGGCGAGCAGTACTTC. It encodes CASMGQGGGEQYF.

J is TRBJ1-2 and V is TRBV12-5, with TRBD1 as a possible D gene (5 bases). Germline V gene sequence: CDR1 LGHNT, CDR2 FRNRAP. The V end lost 6 bases, the J end lost 6 bases, and 17 bases lay between the germline ends. CDR3 length equals 14 residues. The DNA of the CDR3 is TGTGCTAGTGGGAGGGGACCTGGAAGGGATGGCTACACCTTC. Translated, it gives CASGRGPGRDGYTF.

This chain links TRBV4-1 with TRBJ2-5, with TRBD2 identical over 8 bases. The CDR3 has 16 residues. Trimming took 4 bases from V and 5 from J; bases not matched to a gene: 12. Germline loops: CDR1 MGHRA, CDR2 YSYEKL. In DNA, the CDR3 is TGCGCCAGCAGCCCGCCGGGACTAGTTGTGAGGGAGACCCAGTACTTC. Protein: CASSPPGLVVRETQYF.